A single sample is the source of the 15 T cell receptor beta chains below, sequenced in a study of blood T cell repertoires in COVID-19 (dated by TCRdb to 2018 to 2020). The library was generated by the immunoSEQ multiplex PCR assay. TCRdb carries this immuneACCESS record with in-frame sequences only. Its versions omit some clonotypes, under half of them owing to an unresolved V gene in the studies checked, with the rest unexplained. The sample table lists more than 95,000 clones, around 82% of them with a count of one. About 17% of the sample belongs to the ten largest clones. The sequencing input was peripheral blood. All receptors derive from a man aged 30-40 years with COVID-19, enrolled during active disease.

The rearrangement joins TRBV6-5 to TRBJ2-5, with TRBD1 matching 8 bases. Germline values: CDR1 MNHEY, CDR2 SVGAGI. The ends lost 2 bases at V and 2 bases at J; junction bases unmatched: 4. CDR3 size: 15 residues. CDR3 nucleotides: TGTGCCAGCAGTTACGGGGACAGGCCTCAAGAGACCCAGTACTTC. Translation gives CASSYGDRPQETQYF.

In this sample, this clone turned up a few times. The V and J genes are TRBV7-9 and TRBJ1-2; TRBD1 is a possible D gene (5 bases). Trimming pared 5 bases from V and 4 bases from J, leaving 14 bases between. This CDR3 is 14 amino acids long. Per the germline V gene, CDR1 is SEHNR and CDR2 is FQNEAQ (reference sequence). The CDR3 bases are TGTGCCAGCAGCCATCCACAGGCGAGCTATGGCTACACCTTC. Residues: CASSHPQASYGYTF.

CDR3: CAWVQDSYTEAFF. The CDR3 nucleotides read TGTGCCTGGGTACAGGACAGCTACACTGAAGCTTTCTTT. The gene calls are TRBV30 and TRBJ1-1, with a weak D call TRBD1 (6 bases). Trimming removed 5 bases from V and 3 bases from J, with 13 bases in between. Germline CDR1 is GTSNPN and CDR2 is SVGIG (reference sequence). This CDR3 region has 13 residues. Combining the CDR3 with reference TRBV30 and TRBJ1-1 gives the whole variable domain SQTIHQWPATLVQPVGSPLSLECTVEGTSNPNLYWYRQAAGRGLQLLFYSVGIGQISSEVPQNLSASRPQDRQFILSSKKLLLSDSGFYLCAWVQDSYTEAFFGQGTRLTVV.

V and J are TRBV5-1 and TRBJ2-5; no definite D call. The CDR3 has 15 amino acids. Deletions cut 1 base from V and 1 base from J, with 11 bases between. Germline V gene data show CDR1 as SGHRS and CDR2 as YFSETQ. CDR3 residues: CASSLNANGQETQYF. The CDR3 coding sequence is TGCGCCAGCAGCTTGAATGCGAACGGCCAAGAGACCCAGTACTTC.

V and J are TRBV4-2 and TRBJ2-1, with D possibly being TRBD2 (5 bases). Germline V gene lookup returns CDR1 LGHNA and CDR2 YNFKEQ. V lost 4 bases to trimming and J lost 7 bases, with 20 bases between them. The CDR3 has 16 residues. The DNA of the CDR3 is TGTGCCAGCAGCCCGGTTGGAGGAAACCTAGTTAATGAGCAGTTCTTC. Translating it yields CASSPVGGNLVNEQFF.

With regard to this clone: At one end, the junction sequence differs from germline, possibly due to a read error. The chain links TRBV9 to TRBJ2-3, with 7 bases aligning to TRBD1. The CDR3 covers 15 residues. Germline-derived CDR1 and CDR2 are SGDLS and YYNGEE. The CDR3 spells CASSASQQGTATQYF. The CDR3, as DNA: TGTGCCAGCAGCGCCTCCCAACAAGGGACAGCTACGCAGTATTTT.

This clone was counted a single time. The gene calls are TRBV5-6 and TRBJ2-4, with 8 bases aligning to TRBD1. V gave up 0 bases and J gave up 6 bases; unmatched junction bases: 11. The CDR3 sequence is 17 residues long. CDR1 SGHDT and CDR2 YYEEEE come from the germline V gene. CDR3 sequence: CASSLGAWQGAGNIQYF. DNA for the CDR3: TGTGCCAGCAGCTTGGGGGCTTGGCAGGGGGCGGGAAACATTCAGTACTTC.

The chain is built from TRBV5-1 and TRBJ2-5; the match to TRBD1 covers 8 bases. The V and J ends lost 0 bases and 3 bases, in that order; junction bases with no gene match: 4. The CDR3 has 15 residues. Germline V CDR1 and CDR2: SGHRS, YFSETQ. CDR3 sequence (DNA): TGCGCCAGCAGCTTGGGGACAGGGAAGGAAGAGACCCAGTACTTC. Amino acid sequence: CASSLGTGKEETQYF. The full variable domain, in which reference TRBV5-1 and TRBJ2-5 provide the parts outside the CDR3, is KAGVTQTPRYLIKTRGQQVTLSCSPISGHRSVSWYQQTPGQGLQFLFEYFSETQRNKGNFPGRFSGRQFSNSRSEMNVSTLELGDSALYLCASSLGTGKEETQYFGPGTRLLVL.

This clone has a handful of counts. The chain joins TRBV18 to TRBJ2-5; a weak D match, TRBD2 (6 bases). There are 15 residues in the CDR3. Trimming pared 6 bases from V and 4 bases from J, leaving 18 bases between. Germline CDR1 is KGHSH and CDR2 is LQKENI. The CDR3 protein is CASSSVAVVGETQYF. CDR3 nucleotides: TGTGCCAGCTCTTCGGTAGCGGTAGTGGGAGAGACCCAGTACTTC.

CDR3 DNA sequence: TGCGCCAGCAGCCCTAGGACAGGGAGCGACACCGGGGAGCTGTTTTTT. Amino acids: CASSPRTGSDTGELFF. The chain couples TRBV5-1 to TRBJ2-2; 8 nucleotides agree with TRBD1. V shed 4 bases, J shed 3 bases, and the junction held 8 bases outside the gene matches. CDR3 length: 16 amino acids. Germline V gives CDR1 SGHRS, CDR2 YFSETQ.

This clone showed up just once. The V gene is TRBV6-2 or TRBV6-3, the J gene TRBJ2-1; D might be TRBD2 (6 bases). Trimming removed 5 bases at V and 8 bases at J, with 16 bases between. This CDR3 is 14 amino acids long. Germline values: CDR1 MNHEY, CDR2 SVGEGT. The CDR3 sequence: CASSDSGGSDEQFF. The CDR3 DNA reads TGTGCCAGCAGTGATTCCGGGGGTTCCGATGAGCAGTTCTTC.

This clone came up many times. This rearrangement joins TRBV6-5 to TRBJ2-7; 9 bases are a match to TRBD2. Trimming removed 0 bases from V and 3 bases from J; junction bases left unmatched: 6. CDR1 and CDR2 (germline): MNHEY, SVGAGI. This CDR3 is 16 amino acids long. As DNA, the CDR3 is TGTGCCAGCAGTTACTCGATGGCTAGCGGGGACTACGAGCAGTACTTC. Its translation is CASSYSMASGDYEQYF.

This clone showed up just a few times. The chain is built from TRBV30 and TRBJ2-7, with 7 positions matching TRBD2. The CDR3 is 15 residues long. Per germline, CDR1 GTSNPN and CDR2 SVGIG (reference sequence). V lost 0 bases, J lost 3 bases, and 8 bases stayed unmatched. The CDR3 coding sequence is TGTGCCTGGAGTGTAACGGGGGGAGCGGGCTACGAGCAGTACTTC. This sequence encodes CAWSVTGGAGYEQYF.

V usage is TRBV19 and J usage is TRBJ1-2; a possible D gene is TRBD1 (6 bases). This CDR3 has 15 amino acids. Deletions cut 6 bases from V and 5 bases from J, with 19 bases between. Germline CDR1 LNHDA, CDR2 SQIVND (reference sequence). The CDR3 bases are TGTGCCAGTAGGCCCTCACGGACAGCAGCTTATGGCTACACCTTC. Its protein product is CASRPSRTAAYGYTF.

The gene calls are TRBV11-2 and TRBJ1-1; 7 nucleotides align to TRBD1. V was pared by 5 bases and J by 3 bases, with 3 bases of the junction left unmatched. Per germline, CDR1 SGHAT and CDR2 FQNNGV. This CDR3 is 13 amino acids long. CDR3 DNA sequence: TGTGCCAGCAGCCCGGACAGGTACACTGAAGCTTTCTTT. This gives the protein CASSPDRYTEAFF.